The sequence of this T cell receptor (beta chain) was determined in a study of early T cells in non-severe SARS-CoV-2 infection. The CDR3 is made up of 16 amino acids. Germline V gene lookup returns CDR1 KGHDR and CDR2 SFDVKD. The V and J ends lost 2 bases and 0 bases respectively, with 11 bases between them. This clonotype was seen ten or more times. TCRdb called the 5' RACE reads again in MiXCR, with one record for every CDR3 protein. The sample records roughly 66,000 distinct CDR3 sequences, approximately 8.3% being singletons. The source material was whole blood. V usage is TRBV24-1 and J usage is TRBJ2-3; D is uncertain. This TCR was sampled from an adult who was a healthcare worker with PCR-confirmed SARS-CoV-2 infection or an uninfected control (not recorded which). In DNA, the CDR3 is TGTGCCACCAGTGATTCCAGGACGGCTAGCACAGATACGCAGTATTTT. Protein sequence: CATSDSRTASTDTQYF.